The entry below gives a single T cell receptor beta chain sequence along with its context. The data were produced by immunoSEQ multiplex PCR, yet TCRdb's version contains in-frame clones alone and is incomplete. The repertoire has roughly 93,000 clones, roughly 85% of them found once; the top ten carry roughly 2%. Trimming pared 5 bases from V and 5 bases from J, leaving 12 bases between. This CDR3 is built from 13 residues. The data belong to a study of preoperative IRX-2 immunotherapy in early breast cancer. Documented treatment: preoperative locoregional IRX-2 cytokine immunotherapy. Samples came from a phase Ib trial of preoperative locoregional IRX-2 cytokine immunotherapy.

Sequencing was performed on tumor tissue, taken after IRX-2 immunotherapy. The V gene is TRBV7-1, the J gene TRBJ1-1; possible D gene TRBD1, 5 bases. Being an ORF, TRBV7-1 has a function that is uncertain. This clonotype originated in a human donor with breast cancer. DNA of the CDR3: TGTGCCAGCAGCGCCAGGGTTTGGACTGAAGCTTTCTTT. It is translated as CASSARVWTEAFF.